Here is one T cell receptor beta chain with its context. This entry is derived from a study of cytomegalovirus exposure and HLA in healthy donors. The V end lost 0 bases, the J end lost 3 bases, and 15 bases lay between the germline ends. This CDR3 is built from 16 residues. CDR1 is LNHDA and CDR2 is SQIVND in the germline V gene (reference sequence). PCR used 60 Vbeta primers and 13 Jbeta primers. Method: immunoSEQ multiplex PCR; TCRdb's copy keeps in-frame clones and lacks some. This sample has some 120,000 clones, with roughly 70% found just once. This sequence joins TRBV19 and TRBJ2-7; D is ambiguous. This TCR derives from a woman younger than 30 in good health and CMV-seronegative. Sequenced sample: PBMCs. DNA of the CDR3: TGTGCCAGTAGTATAGATCTTCGACCGTCTAGCTACGAGCAGTACTTC. Residues: CASSIDLRPSSYEQYF. The entire variable domain, with the rest obtained from reference TRBV19 and TRBJ2-7, is as follows: DGGITQSPKYLFRKEGQNVTLSCEQNLNHDAMYWYRQDPGQGLRLIYYSQIVNDFQKGDIAEGYSVSREKKESFPLTVTSAQKNPTAFYLCASSIDLRPSSYEQYFGPGTRLTVT.